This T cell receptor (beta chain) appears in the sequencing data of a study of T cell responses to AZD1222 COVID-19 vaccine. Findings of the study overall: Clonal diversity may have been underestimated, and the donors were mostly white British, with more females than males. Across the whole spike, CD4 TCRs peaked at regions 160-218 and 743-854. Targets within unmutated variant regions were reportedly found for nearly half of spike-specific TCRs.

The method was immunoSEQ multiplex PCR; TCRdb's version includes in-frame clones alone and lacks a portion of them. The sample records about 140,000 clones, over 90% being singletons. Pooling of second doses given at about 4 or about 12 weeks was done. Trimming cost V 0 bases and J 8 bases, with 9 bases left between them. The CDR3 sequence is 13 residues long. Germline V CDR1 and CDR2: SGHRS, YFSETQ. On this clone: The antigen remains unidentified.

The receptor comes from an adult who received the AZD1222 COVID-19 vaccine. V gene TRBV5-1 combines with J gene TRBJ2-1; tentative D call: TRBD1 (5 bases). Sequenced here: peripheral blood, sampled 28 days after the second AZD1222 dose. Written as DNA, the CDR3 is TGCGCCAGCAGCTTGGACCAGGGCTATGAGCAGTTCTTC. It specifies CASSLDQGYEQFF.